This T cell receptor beta chain was profiled in a study of CD8 T cells in Susac syndrome. The germline V gene has CDR1 MNHEY and CDR2 SVGEGT. Trimming removed 2 bases at V and 5 bases at J, with 13 bases between. The CDR3 is made up of 15 amino acids. Reverse transcription of about 0.45 to 1 ug RNA was performed with random hexamers. TCRdb re-analysed the immunoSEQ multiplex PCR reads in MiXCR, keeping a single row per CDR3 protein. Among around 280,000 distinct CDR3 sequences listed, around 92% were seen once. This clonotype has a single count. The sample taken for sequencing was CD4+ T cells from PBMCs. The sequence came from a human donor with multiple sclerosis. J is TRBJ2-1 and V is TRBV6-2 or TRBV6-3; TRBD2 is a possible D gene (7 bases). The CDR3 DNA follows: TGTGCCAGCAGTTACGAGGGGGGGCGCCACAATGAGCAGTTCTTC. Residues: CASSYEGGRHNEQFF.